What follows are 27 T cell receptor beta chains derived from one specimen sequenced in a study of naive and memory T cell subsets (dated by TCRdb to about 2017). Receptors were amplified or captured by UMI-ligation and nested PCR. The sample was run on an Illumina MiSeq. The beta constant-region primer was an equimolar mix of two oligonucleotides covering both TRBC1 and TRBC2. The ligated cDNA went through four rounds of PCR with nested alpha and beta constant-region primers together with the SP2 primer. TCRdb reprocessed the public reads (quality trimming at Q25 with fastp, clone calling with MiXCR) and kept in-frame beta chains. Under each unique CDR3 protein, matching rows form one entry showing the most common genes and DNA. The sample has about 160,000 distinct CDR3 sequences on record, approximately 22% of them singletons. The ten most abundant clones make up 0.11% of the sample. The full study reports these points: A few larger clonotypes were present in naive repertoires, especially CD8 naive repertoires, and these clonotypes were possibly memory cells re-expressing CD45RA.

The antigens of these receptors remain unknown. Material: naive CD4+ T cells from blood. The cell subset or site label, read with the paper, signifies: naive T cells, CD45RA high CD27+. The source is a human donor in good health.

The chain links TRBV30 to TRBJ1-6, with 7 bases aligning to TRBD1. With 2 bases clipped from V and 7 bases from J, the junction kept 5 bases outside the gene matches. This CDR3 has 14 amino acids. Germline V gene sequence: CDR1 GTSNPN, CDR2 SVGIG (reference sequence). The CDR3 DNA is TGTGCCTGGAGTAGGGGACAGCGCAATTCACCCCTCCACTTT. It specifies CAWSRGQRNSPLHF.

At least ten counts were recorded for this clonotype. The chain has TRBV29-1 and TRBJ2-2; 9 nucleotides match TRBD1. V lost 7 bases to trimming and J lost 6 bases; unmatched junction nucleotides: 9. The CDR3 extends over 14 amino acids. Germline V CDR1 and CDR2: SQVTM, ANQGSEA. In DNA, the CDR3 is TGCAGCGCCGGTCCCGGGACAGGGCCCGGGGAGCTGTTTTTT. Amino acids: CSAGPGTGPGELFF.

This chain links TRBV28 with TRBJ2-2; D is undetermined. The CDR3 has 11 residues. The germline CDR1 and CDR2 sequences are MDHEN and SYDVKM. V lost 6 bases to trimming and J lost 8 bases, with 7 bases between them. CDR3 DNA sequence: TGTGCCAGCAGCAAGCTAGGGGAGCTGTTTTTT. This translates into CASSKLGELFF.

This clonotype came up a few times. The CDR3 DNA reads TGTGCCAGTTACCGAGTAGCGGGAGTTTACAATGAGCAGTTCTTC. Encoded protein: CASYRVAGVYNEQFF. The chain couples TRBV18 to TRBJ2-1; the match to TRBD2 covers 9 bases. After removal of 9 bases from V and 4 bases from J, the junction contained 10 bases not matched to a gene. This CDR3 is built from 15 residues. The germline gives CDR1 KGHSH, CDR2 LQKENI.

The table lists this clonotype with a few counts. This chain's CDR3 is CASRQTGTRGSYEQYF. The DNA of the CDR3 is TGTGCCAGCAGGCAAACCGGGACCAGGGGCTCCTACGAGCAGTACTTC. The rearrangement links TRBV12-3 or TRBV12-4 to TRBJ2-7, with D perhaps matching TRBD1 (6 bases). The CDR3 loop spans 16 amino acids. V was clipped by 6 bases and J by 0 bases, with 18 bases between them.

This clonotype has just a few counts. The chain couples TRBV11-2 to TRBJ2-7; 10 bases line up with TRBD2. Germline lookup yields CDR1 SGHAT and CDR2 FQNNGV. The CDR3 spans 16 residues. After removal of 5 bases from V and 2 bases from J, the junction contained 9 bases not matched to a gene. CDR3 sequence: CASSERGGLAAYEQYF. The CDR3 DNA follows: TGTGCCAGCAGCGAACGGGGCGGACTAGCGGCCTACGAGCAGTACTTC.

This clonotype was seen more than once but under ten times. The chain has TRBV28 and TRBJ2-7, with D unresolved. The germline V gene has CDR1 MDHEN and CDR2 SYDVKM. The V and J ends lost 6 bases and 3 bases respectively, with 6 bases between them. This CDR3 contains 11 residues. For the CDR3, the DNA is TGTGCCAGCAGGACCTACTACGAGCAGTACTTC. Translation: CASRTYYEQYF.

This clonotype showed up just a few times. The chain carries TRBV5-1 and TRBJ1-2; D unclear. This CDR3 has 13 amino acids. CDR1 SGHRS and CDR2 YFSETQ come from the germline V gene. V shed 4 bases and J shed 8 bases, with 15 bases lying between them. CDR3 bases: TGCGCCAGCAGCCCTCCGGACGGCGGGGGCTACACCTTC. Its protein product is CASSPPDGGGYTF.

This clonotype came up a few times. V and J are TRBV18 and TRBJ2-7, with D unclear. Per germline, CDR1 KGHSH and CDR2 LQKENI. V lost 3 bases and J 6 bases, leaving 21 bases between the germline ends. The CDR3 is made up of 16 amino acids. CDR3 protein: CASSPPGSRRVSEQYF. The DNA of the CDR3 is TGTGCCAGCTCACCCCCCGGGTCACGAAGGGTCAGCGAGCAGTACTTC.

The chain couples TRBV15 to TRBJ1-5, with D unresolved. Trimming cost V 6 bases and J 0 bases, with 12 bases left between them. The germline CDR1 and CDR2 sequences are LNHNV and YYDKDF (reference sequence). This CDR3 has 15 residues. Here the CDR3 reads CATRATGFSNQPQHF. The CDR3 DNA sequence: TGTGCCACCAGAGCGACGGGGTTTAGCAATCAGCCCCAGCATTTT.

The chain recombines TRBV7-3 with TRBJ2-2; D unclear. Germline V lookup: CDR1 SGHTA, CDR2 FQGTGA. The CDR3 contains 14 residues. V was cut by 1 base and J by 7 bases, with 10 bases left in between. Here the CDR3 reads CASSLRADGGELFF. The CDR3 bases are TGTGCCAGCAGCTTAAGGGCGGATGGCGGGGAGCTGTTTTTT. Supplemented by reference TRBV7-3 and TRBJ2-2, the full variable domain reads GAGVSQTPSNKVTEKGKYVELRCDPISGHTALYWYRQSLGQGPEFLIYFQGTGAADDSGLPNDRFFAVRPEGSVSTLKIQRTERGDSAVYLCASSLRADGGELFFGEGSRLTVL.

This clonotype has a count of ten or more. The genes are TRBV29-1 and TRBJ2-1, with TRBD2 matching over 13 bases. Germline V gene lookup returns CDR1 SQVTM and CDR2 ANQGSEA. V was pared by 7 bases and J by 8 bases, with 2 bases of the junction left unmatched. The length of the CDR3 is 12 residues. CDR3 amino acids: CSGTSGSHEQFF. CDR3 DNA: TGCAGCGGGACTAGCGGGAGCCATGAGCAGTTCTTC.

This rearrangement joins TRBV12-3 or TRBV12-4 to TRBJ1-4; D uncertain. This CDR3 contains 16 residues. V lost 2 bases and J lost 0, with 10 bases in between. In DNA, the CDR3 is TGTGCCAGCAGTTTAAGAGTTTCTGCAACTAATGAAAAACTGTTTTTT. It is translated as CASSLRVSATNEKLFF.

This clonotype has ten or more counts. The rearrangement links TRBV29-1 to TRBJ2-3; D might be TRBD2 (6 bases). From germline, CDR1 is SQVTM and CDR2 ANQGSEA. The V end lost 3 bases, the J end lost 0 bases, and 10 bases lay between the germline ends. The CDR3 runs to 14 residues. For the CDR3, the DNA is TGCAGCGTTGAGGAGGGTATTAGCACAGATACGCAGTATTTT. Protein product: CSVEEGISTDTQYF.

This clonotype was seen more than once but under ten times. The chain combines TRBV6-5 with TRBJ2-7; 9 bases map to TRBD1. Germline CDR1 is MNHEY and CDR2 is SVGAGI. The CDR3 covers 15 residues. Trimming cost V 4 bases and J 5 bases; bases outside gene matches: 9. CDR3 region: CASSSSNRGRNEQYF. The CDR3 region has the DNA TGTGCCAGCAGTTCCTCGAACAGGGGGCGGAACGAGCAGTACTTC.

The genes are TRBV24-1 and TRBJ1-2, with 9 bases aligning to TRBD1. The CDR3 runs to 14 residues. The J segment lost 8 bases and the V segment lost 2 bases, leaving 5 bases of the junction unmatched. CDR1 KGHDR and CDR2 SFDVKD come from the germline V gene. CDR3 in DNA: TGTGCCACCAGTGATTCCCGGGACAGGGACGGCTACACCTTC. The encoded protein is CATSDSRDRDGYTF.

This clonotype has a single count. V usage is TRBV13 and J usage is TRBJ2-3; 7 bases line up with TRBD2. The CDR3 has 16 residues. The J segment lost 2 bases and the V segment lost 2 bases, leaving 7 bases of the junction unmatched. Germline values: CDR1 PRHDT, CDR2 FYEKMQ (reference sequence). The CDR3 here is CASSLSPSGYTDTQYF. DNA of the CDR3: TGTGCCAGCAGCTTAAGCCCTAGCGGATACACAGATACGCAGTATTTT.

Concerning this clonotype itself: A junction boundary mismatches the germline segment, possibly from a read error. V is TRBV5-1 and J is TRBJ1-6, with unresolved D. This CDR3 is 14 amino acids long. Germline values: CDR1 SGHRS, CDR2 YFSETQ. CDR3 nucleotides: TGCGCCAGCAGCTTGGGGACGGCCCGGGGTCTTTTCCCCTTT. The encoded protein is CASSLGTARGLFPF.

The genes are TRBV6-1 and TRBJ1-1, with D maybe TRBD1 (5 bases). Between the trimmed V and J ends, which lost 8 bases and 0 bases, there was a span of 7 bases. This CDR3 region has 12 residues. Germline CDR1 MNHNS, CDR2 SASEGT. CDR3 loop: CASGGLNTEAFF. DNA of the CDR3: TGTGCCAGCGGGGGATTGAACACTGAAGCTTTCTTT.

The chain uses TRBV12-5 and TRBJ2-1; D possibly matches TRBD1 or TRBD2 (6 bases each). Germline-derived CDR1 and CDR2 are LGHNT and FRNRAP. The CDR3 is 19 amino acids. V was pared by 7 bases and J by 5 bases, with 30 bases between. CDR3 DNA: TGTGCTAGTGCCGAACCGAGAAGGGATCTAGGGGGGACTGACAATGAGCAGTTCTTC. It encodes CASAEPRRDLGGTDNEQFF.

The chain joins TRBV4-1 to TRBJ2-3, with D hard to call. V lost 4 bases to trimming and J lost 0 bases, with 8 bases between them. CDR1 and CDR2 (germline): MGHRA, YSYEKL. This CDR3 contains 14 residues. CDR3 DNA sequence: TGCGCCAGCAGCCGGAGCTTGAGCACAGATACGCAGTATTTT. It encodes CASSRSLSTDTQYF.

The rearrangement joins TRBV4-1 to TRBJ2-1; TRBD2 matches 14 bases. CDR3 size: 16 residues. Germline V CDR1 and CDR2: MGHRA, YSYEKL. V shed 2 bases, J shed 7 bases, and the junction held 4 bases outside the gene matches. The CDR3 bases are TGCGCCAGCAGCCAAACCGGGACTAGCGGGAGAAATGAGCAGTTCTTC. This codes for CASSQTGTSGRNEQFF.

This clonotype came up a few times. CDR3: CASSFYSRGVILPTEQFF. CDR3 sequence (DNA): TGTGCCAGCAGTTTTTACAGTCGAGGGGTCATCCTCCCCACTGAGCAGTTCTTC. The V gene is TRBV28, the J gene TRBJ2-1; perhaps D is TRBD1 or TRBD2 (5 bases each). Germline V gives CDR1 MDHEN, CDR2 SYDVKM. The V gene lost 3 bases and the J gene lost 9 bases, with 27 bases spanning the gap. This CDR3 has 18 amino acids.

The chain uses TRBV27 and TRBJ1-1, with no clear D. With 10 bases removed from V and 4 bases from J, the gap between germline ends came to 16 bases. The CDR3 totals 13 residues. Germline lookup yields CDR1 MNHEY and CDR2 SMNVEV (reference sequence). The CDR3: CAILRVLATEAFF. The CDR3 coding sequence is TGTGCCATTTTAAGGGTGTTGGCCACTGAAGCTTTCTTT.

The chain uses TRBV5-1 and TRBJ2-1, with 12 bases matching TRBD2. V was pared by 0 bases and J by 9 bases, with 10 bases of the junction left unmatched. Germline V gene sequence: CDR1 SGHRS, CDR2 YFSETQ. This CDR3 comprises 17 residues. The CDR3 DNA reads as TGCGCCAGCAGCTTGGGACTAGCGGGAGCCCAGGGGTCTGAGCAGTTCTTC. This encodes CASSLGLAGAQGSEQFF.

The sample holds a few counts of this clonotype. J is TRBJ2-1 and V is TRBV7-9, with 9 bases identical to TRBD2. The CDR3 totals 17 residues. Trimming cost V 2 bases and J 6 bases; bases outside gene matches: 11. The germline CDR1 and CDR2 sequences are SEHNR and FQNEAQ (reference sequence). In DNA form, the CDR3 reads TGTGCCAGCAGCTTATTGGCGGGAGGGTCTCCGGGCAATGAGCAGTTCTTC. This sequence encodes CASSLLAGGSPGNEQFF.

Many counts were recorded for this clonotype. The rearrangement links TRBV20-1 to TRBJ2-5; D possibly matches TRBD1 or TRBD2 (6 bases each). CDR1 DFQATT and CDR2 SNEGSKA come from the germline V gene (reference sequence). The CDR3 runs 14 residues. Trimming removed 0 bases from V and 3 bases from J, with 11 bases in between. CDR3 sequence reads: CSARDRRDKETQYF. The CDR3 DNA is TGCAGTGCTAGAGATAGGAGGGACAAAGAGACCCAGTACTTC.